This TCR beta chain came from a study of regulatory T cells in long-lasting Graves disease. About the study: Over 5 years of antithyroid drugs with positive TSH receptor antibodies was taken to mean persistent Graves' disease.

With iRepertoire HTBI primers and Arm-PCR of CDR3 regions, TCR beta libraries were built. Original handling: Across samples, 62 TRBV and 13 to 15 TRBJ segments were found. TCRdb passed the multiplex PCR reads through MiXCR, listing each CDR3 protein once. TCRdb, rather than the study authors, made the V and J calls. The sample holds more than 650,000 distinct CDR3 sequences, 30% seen once. As to time point: persistent/refractory GD, antithyroid drugs over 5 years with positive TRAb. PBMC RNA served as the TCR library source. American Thyroid Association guidelines served as the basis for diagnosing Graves' disease. Into tubes containing EDTA, about 9.6 milliliters of peripheral blood were drawn. As concerns this clonotype: The junction shows a germline mismatch at one end, possibly a read error.

The sequencing here drew on peripheral blood mononuclear cells (PBMCs), taken when the disease was refractory, from a patient treated with antithyroid drugs. This clonotype was obtained from a female donor with Graves disease.

CDR3 loop: CASQLGNTGAFF. The CDR3, as DNA: TGTGCCAGCCAGCTGGGGAACACTGGAGCTTTCTTT. The chain couples TRBV19 to TRBJ1-1, with D unclear. This CDR3 contains 12 residues. Germline assignment: CDR1 LNHDA and CDR2 SQIVND (reference sequence).